This T cell receptor beta chain was captured by sequencing in a study of beta chain features in type 1 diabetes. The study, taken as a whole, reports: HLA effects on TCRB rearrangement stayed unresolved here. Naive, central memory and Treg TCRB repertoires appeared more alike in patients than in healthy donors.

Germline CDR1 and CDR2: SGHDT and YYEEEE. This CDR3 has 16 amino acids. Germline trimming cut 4 bases from V and 3 bases from J; bases unmatched to any gene: 5. The table lists this clone with a few counts. Its target is unknown. Since all of the isolated RNA was reverse transcribed, expressed TCRB transcripts were what got sequenced. The table came from immunoSEQ multiplex PCR; TCRdb's copy has only in-frame clones and leaves some out. The sample records approximately 330,000 clones, about 11% being singletons. The clonotype was recovered from a woman in her thirties in good health. The rearrangement uses TRBV5-6 and TRBJ2-1; 12 nucleotides match TRBD1. The sequenced material came from naive CD4+ T cells from blood. The CDR3 sequence: CASSRDRGRLYNEQFF. The CDR3 bases are TGTGCCAGCAGCCGGGACAGGGGGCGTCTCTACAATGAGCAGTTCTTC.